The 23 T cell receptor beta chains below come from one sample, sequenced in a study of T-cell reconstitution after alpha-beta-depleted transplantation in children. The TCRbeta library was prepared with unique molecular identifiers. TCRdb re-called the PCR reads through MiXCR, storing one row per CDR3 protein. The sample records 70,000 or so distinct CDR3 sequences, about 11% being singletons. Here the sequenced sample was PBMCs, taken before TCRalphabeta/CD19-depleted stem cell transplant. These receptors were collected from a boy aged 5-17 years with acute myeloid leukemia, due to receive a stem cell transplant.

This clonotype was detected ten times or more. This sequence joins TRBV29-1 and TRBJ2-5; D unresolved. This CDR3 has 11 amino acids. V lost 5 bases and J 1 base, leaving 5 bases between the germline ends. The germline V gene encodes CDR1 SQVTM and CDR2 ANQGSEA. The DNA for the CDR3 is TGCAGCGTTACTCCCCAAGAGACCCAGTACTTC. Translation: CSVTPQETQYF.

There are a few counts of this clonotype. CDR3 amino acids: CASSPRTASGNTIYF. The CDR3 region has the DNA TGTGCCAGCAGTCCAAGGACAGCCTCTGGAAACACCATATATTTT. The chain couples TRBV7-2 to TRBJ1-3; D possibly corresponds to TRBD1 (6 bases). The length of the CDR3 is 15 residues. Trimming took off 6 bases at V and 0 bases at J, with 12 bases between the two ends. Looked up from germline, CDR1 is SGHTA and CDR2 is FQGNSA.

Many counts were recorded for this clonotype. The chain carries TRBV29-1 and TRBJ2-1, with no clear D. The CDR3 consists of 13 residues. The germline V gene has CDR1 SQVTM and CDR2 ANQGSEA. Trimming removed 2 bases from V and 0 bases from J, with 5 bases in between. The CDR3 here is CSVEKVSYNEQFF. The CDR3 bases are TGCAGCGTTGAAAAAGTCTCCTACAATGAGCAGTTCTTC.

The J gene is TRBJ1-5, the V gene TRBV30; 11 bases are a match to TRBD1. CDR1 is GTSNPN and CDR2 is SVGIG in the germline V gene (reference sequence). V shed 1 base and J 5 bases; nucleotides not matched to a gene: 4. The CDR3 has 15 amino acids. The CDR3 bases are TGTGCCTGGAGTGCGGACAGGGGGCGCGATCAGCCCCAGCATTTT. This encodes CAWSADRGRDQPQHF.

In its sample, this clonotype was seen many times. This chain connects TRBV5-1 to TRBJ2-1; the match to TRBD1 covers 7 bases. The trim removed 0 bases at V and 4 bases at J, leaving 4 bases unmatched. Germline CDR1 and CDR2: SGHRS and YFSETQ. This CDR3 region has 15 residues. CDR3 bases: TGCGCCAGCAGCTTGGTGTCAGGGGGTTACAATGAGCAGTTCTTC. Translated: CASSLVSGGYNEQFF.

This clonotype was recorded many times. This chain uses TRBV12-3 or TRBV12-4 with TRBJ1-5; 7 bases match TRBD1. CDR3 size: 15 residues. The trim removed 1 base at V and 4 bases at J, leaving 4 bases unmatched. This CDR3 is CASSLGQGVNQPQHF. The CDR3 region has the DNA TGTGCCAGCAGTTTAGGGCAGGGGGTAAATCAGCCCCAGCATTTT.

The table lists this clonotype with many counts. DNA of the CDR3: TGCAGTGCTACTCGACAGAAAGGCACAGATACGCAGTATTTT. Translating gives CSATRQKGTDTQYF. V and J are TRBV20-1 and TRBJ2-3; possible D gene TRBD1, 5 bases. The CDR3 sequence is 14 residues long. Trimming pared 4 bases from V and 1 base from J, leaving 12 bases between. Germline CDR1 reads DFQATT; CDR2 reads SNEGSKA (reference sequence).

The table lists this clonotype with a few counts. The chain recombines TRBV14 with TRBJ1-6; D uncertain. CDR1 is SGHDN and CDR2 is FVKESK in the germline V gene. The CDR3 is made up of 17 amino acids. V lost 5 bases, J lost 0 bases, and 14 bases lay in between. The CDR3 bases are TGTGCCAGCAGCTACAAAACGGGGTACTCCTATAATTCACCCCTCCACTTT. Amino acid sequence: CASSYKTGYSYNSPLHF.

This clonotype came up many times. The chain uses TRBV4-1 and TRBJ1-4, with 9 bases matching TRBD1. Germline-derived CDR1 and CDR2 are MGHRA and YSYEKL. V lost 0 bases, J lost 6 bases, and 2 bases stayed unmatched. The CDR3 consists of 15 residues. The CDR3 is CASSQDGDRDEKLFF. The CDR3 nucleotides are TGCGCCAGCAGCCAAGACGGGGACAGGGATGAAAAACTGTTTTTT.

This clonotype showed up many times. V is TRBV20-1 and J is TRBJ2-3; 10 bases map to TRBD2. The V segment lost 4 bases and the J segment 6 bases; nucleotides outside the gene matches: 13. This CDR3 spans 16 amino acids. Per the germline V gene, CDR1 is DFQATT and CDR2 is SNEGSKA (reference sequence). CDR3 region: CSAKKLAGRQVDTQYF. The DNA for the CDR3 is TGCAGTGCTAAGAAACTAGCGGGACGGCAAGTGGATACGCAGTATTTT.

This clonotype was seen repeatedly, ten times or more. The V gene is TRBV20-1, the J gene TRBJ2-2; 8 nucleotides match TRBD1. With 6 bases clipped from V and 5 bases from J, the junction kept 5 bases outside the gene matches. Germline V gene lookup returns CDR1 DFQATT and CDR2 SNEGSKA (reference sequence). This CDR3 is built from 13 residues. The CDR3 reads CSATQGETGELFF. The DNA of the CDR3 is TGCAGTGCGACACAGGGGGAGACCGGGGAGCTGTTTTTT.

The rearrangement links TRBV6-5 to TRBJ2-1; 7 bases are shared with TRBD2. The CDR3 has 12 residues. With V trimmed by 6 bases and J by 11 bases, 7 bases remained unmatched. Germline V gene data show CDR1 as MNHEY and CDR2 as SVGAGI. The CDR3 sequence is CASSSGLGKQFF. In DNA form, the CDR3 reads TGTGCCAGCAGCTCCGGACTAGGAAAGCAGTTCTTC.

This clonotype was found many times. In DNA form, the CDR3 reads TGTGCCAGCAGCCTCCTAGCGGGAAGATTAAATGAGCAGTTCTTC. Its translation: CASSLLAGRLNEQFF. The V and J genes are TRBV7-6 and TRBJ2-1, with TRBD2 identical over 9 bases. Trimming at V came to 5 bases and at J to 7 bases, leaving 9 bases not matched to a gene. The germline V gene has CDR1 SGHVS and CDR2 FNYEAQ. The CDR3 length is 15 residues.

This clonotype occurred many times. Here the CDR3 reads CASSIVYGKGQPQHF. CDR3 sequence (DNA): TGTGCCAGTAGTATAGTATACGGGAAAGGCCAGCCCCAGCATTTT. The V call is TRBV19, the J call TRBJ1-5; D is uncertain. Germline CDR1 LNHDA, CDR2 SQIVND (reference sequence). Between the trimmed V and J ends, which lost 1 base and 7 bases, there was a span of 14 bases. This CDR3 spans 15 amino acids.

In this sample, this clonotype turned up many times. The chain has TRBV24-1 and TRBJ2-2, with TRBD1 identical over 8 bases. The CDR3 is 13 amino acids. The germline CDR1 and CDR2 sequences are KGHDR and SFDVKD. The V and J ends lost 8 bases and 7 bases, in that order; junction bases with no gene match: 5. The CDR3 spells CATTGGEVGELFF. The CDR3 coding sequence is TGTGCCACCACAGGGGGCGAAGTCGGGGAGCTGTTTTTT.

This clonotype showed up many times. The chain joins TRBV3-1 to TRBJ2-5; no firm D call. The CDR3 is made up of 11 amino acids. CDR1 is LGHDT, CDR2 YNNKEL, per germline (reference sequence). V lost 3 bases and J 7 bases, leaving 6 bases between the germline ends. CDR3 DNA: TGTGCCAGCAGCCAGCCGGGGACCCAGTACTTC. Its protein product is CASSQPGTQYF.

This chain joins TRBV12-3 or TRBV12-4 and TRBJ2-3; 10 bases map to TRBD2. The CDR3 runs 15 residues. J was trimmed by 5 bases and V by 3 bases; bases with no gene match: 5. In DNA, the CDR3 is TGTGCCAGCAGTTTGGTGACTAGCGGGCGAGATACGCAGTATTTT. Protein: CASSLVTSGRDTQYF.

The chain has TRBV7-9 and TRBJ2-5; TRBD2 aligns across 7 bases. This CDR3 has 16 residues. The V and J ends lost 3 bases and 1 base, in that order; junction bases with no gene match: 8. Germline V gene lookup returns CDR1 SEHNR and CDR2 FQNEAQ (reference sequence). DNA of the CDR3: TGTGCCAGCAGCTTTGGCGGGGGATCCTCCCAAGAGACCCAGTACTTC. Its protein is CASSFGGGSSQETQYF.

This clonotype was detected many times. This chain links TRBV4-2 with TRBJ2-1; D remains ambiguous. Trimming cost V 4 bases and J 14 bases, with 18 bases left between them. From germline, CDR1 is LGHNA and CDR2 YNFKEQ. The CDR3 sequence is 13 residues long. The CDR3 sequence: CASSRGGPNHEFF. The CDR3 bases are TGTGCCAGCAGCCGGGGTGGTCCGAACCATGAGTTCTTC.

At least ten counts were recorded for this clonotype. The V call is TRBV9, the J call TRBJ2-3; D possibly corresponds to TRBD2 (5 bases). V shed 0 bases and J shed 5 bases, with 13 bases lying between them. The CDR3 sequence is 15 residues long. Germline CDR1 and CDR2: SGDLS and YYNGEE. The CDR3 loop is CASSVGRAWGDTQYF. The DNA for the CDR3 is TGTGCCAGCAGCGTAGGGCGGGCCTGGGGAGATACGCAGTATTTT.

The chain is built from TRBV24-1 and TRBJ2-2; possible D gene TRBD1, 5 bases. CDR3 length: 18 residues. V lost 5 bases and J lost 7, with 25 bases in between. Germline assignment: CDR1 KGHDR and CDR2 SFDVKD. The CDR3 bases are TGTGCCACCAGTGGTAAACTTGCCAGGGATGATTTTCACGGGGAGCTGTTTTTT. Translating gives CATSGKLARDDFHGELFF.

This clonotype was detected ten times or more. The genes are TRBV24-1 and TRBJ1-4; D unclear. The CDR3 totals 16 residues. V was trimmed by 4 bases and J by 7 bases, leaving 18 bases between them. The germline CDR1 and CDR2 sequences are KGHDR and SFDVKD. The DNA of the CDR3 is TGTGCCACCAGTGACCCGACCCCGGGAGGACGTGAAAAACTGTTTTTT. It is translated as CATSDPTPGGREKLFF.

The chain recombines TRBV19 with TRBJ1-5; D ambiguous. The V end was cut by 7 bases, the J end by 7 bases, with 14 bases between. The CDR3 runs 13 residues. Germline CDR1 reads LNHDA; CDR2 reads SQIVND (reference sequence). CDR3 residues: CASTVLGTQPQHF. As DNA, the CDR3 is TGTGCCAGTACGGTCCTAGGAACCCAGCCCCAGCATTTT.